The clone carrying this TCR beta chain has a count of ten or more. Germline CDR1 and CDR2: ENHRY and SYGVKD. V dropped 6 bases and J dropped 5 bases, with 19 bases sitting between them. The CDR3 sequence is 15 residues long. The data belong to a study of shared clonotypes between healthy human individuals. Clones were sequenced by immunoSEQ multiplex PCR, and TCRdb holds only the in-frame ones, with some missing. The data contain hundreds of thousands of clones, 75% to 85% of them singletons. Sequenced input: PBMCs. The J gene is TRBJ1-1, the V gene TRBV10-3; D may be TRBD1 (6 bases). The receptor's source is a woman aged 40 to 50 in good health. Some clones in this sample may be carry-over from other donors' samples. CDR3 loop: CAIRRGGQGNTEAFF. The CDR3 DNA follows: TGTGCCATCAGACGCGGTGGGCAGGGGAATACTGAAGCTTTCTTT.